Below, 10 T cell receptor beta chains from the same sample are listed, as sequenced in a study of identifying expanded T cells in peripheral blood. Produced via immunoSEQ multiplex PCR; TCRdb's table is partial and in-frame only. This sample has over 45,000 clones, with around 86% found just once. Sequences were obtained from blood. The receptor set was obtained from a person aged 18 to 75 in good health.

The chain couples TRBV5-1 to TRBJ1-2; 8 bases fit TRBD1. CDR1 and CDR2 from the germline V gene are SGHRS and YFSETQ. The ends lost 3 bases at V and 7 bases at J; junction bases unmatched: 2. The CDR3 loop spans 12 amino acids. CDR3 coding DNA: TGCGCCAGCAGCTCAGACAGGGGTGGCTACACCTTC. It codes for CASSSDRGGYTF.

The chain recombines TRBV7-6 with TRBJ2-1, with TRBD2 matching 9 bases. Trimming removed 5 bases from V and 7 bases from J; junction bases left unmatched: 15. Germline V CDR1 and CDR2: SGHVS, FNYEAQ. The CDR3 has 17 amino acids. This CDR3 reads CASSLGVRGGAKNEQFF. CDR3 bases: TGTGCCAGCAGCCTAGGGGTCCGCGGGGGGGCCAAGAATGAGCAGTTCTTC.

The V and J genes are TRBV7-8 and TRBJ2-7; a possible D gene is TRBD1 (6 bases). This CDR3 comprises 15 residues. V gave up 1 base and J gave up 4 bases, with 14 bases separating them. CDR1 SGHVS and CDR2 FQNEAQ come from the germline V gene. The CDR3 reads CASSLGLGAGYEQYF. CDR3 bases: TGTGCCAGCAGCTTAGGTTTGGGGGCTGGTTACGAGCAGTACTTC.

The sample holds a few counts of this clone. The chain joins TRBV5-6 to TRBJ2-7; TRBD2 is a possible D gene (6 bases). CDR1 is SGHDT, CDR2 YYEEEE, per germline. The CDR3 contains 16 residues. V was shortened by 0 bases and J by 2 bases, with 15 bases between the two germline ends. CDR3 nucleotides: TGTGCCAGCAGCTTGGACCGGGGGTCGCCTCCCTACGAGCAGTACGTC. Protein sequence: CASSLDRGSPPYEQYV.

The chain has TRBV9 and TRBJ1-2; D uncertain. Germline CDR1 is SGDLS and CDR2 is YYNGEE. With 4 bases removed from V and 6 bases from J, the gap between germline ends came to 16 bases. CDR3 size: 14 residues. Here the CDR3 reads CASSHGRQEDGYTF. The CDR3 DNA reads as TGTGCCAGCAGCCACGGGCGCCAGGAGGATGGCTACACCTTC.

CDR3 nucleotides: TGTGCCATCAGTGCCGGGCTCGGTACAGGGGGCGAGACTACTAACTATGGCTACACCTTC. Translating it yields CAISAGLGTGGETTNYGYTF. The V and J genes are TRBV10-3 and TRBJ1-2; 9 nucleotides match TRBD1. Trimming removed 4 bases from V and 0 bases from J; junction bases left unmatched: 18. Germline V CDR1 and CDR2: ENHRY, SYGVKD. The CDR3 extends over 20 amino acids.

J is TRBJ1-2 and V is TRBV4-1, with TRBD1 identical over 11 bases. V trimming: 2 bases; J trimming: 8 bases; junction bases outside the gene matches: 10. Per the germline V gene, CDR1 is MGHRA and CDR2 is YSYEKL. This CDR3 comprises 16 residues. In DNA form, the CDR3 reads TGCGCCAGCAGCCAACCGGGGACAGGGGGAGGATTGGGCTACACCTTC. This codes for CASSQPGTGGGLGYTF.

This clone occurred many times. CDR3 region: CASSLEGRVEKLFF. The CDR3 region has the DNA TGCGCCAGCAGCTTGGAGGGCAGGGTCGAAAAACTGTTTTTT. This chain uses TRBV5-1 with TRBJ1-4; D is perhaps TRBD1 (5 bases). V shed 0 bases and J shed 8 bases, with 11 bases lying between them. Germline loops: CDR1 SGHRS, CDR2 YFSETQ. The CDR3 has 14 amino acids.

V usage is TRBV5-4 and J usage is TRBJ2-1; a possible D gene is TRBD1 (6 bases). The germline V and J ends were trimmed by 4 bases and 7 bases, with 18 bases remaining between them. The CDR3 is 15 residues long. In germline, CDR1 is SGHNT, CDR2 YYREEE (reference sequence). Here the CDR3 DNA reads TGTGCCAGCAGCCTCTCGCAGGGGATCAAAAATGAGCAGTTCTTC. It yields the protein CASSLSQGIKNEQFF.

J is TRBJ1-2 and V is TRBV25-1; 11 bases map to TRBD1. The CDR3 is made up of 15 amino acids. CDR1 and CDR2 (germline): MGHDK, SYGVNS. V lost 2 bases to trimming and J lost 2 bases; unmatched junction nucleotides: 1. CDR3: CASSERTGGNYGYTF. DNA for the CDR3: TGTGCCAGCAGTGAAAGGACAGGGGGCAACTATGGCTACACCTTC.